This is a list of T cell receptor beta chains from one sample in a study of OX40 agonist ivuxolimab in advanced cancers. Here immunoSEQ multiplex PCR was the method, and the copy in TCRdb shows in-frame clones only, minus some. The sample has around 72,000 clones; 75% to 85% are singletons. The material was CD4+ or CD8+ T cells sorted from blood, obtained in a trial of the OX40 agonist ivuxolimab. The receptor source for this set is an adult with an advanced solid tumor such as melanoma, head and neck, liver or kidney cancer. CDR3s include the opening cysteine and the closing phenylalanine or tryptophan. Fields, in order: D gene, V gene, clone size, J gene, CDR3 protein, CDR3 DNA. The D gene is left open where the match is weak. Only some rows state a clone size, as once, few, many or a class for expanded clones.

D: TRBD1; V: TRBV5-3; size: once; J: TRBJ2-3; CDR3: CARSKGTDLSTDTQYF; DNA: TGTGCCAGAAGCAAAGGGACAGATCTTAGCACAGATACGCAGTATTTT
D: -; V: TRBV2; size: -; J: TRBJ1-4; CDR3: CASSLYEKLFF; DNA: TGTGCCAGCAGCCTGTATGAAAAACTGTTTTTT
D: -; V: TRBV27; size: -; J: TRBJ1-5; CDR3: CASRQQYSNQPQHF; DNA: TGTGCCAGCAGGCAACAGTATAGCAATCAGCCCCAGCATTTT
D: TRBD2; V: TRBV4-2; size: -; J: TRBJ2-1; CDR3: CASSQEGLNGGAGNEQFF; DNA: TGTGCCAGCAGCCAAGAGGGGTTAAACGGGGGGGCCGGGAATGAGCAGTTCTTC
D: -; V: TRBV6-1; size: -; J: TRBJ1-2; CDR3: CASSEVRINYGYTF; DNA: TGTGCCAGCAGTGAAGTCAGAATTAACTATGGCTACACCTTC
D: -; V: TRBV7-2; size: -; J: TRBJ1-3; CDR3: CASSLWGAVSSGNTIYF; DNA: TGTGCCAGCAGCCTGTGGGGGGCAGTTAGTTCAGGGAACACCATATATTTT
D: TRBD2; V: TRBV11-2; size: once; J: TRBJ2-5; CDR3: CASSLGAGGQETQYF; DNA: TGTGCCAGCAGCTTAGGAGCGGGAGGGCAAGAGACCCAGTACTTC
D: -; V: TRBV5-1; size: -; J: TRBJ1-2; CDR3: CASSLKIGADSRGYTF; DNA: TGCGCCAGCAGCTTGAAGATCGGGGCCGATTCTAGGGGCTACACCTTC
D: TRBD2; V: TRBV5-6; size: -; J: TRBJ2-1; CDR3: CASSQGLAGYNEQFF; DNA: TGTGCCAGCAGCCAAGGACTAGCGGGGTACAATGAGCAGTTCTTC
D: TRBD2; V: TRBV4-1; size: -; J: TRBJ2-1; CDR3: CASSQGRGGRATNEQFF; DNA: TGCGCCAGCAGCCAAGGGCGAGGAGGGAGGGCCACCAATGAGCAGTTCTTC
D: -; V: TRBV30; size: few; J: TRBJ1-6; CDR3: CAWSVNGVGVNSPLHF; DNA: TGTGCCTGGAGTGTAAATGGGGTAGGGGTTAATTCACCCCTCCACTTT
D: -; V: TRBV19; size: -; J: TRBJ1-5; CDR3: CASSIDQGVEPQHF; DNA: TGTGCCAGTAGTATAGACCAGGGTGTGGAGCCCCAGCATTTT
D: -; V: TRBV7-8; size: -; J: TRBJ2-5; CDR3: CASSLAPRGSETQYF; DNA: TGTGCCAGCAGCTTAGCTCCCAGGGGAAGTGAGACCCAGTACTTC